The entry below gives a single T cell receptor (beta chain) sequence along with its context. In its sample, this clone was seen a few times. Its antigen is currently not known. Nothing much larger sits one base from this clone, and base qualities are not available. This sample is drawn from a study of cytotoxic CD8 clonotypes in ibrutinib-treated CLL (dated by TCRdb to the early 2020s). Regarding the complete study: In this cohort, 15 or so patients were treatment-naive and ten to eleven were relapsed/refractory, while about 18 had unmutated IGHV. Partial responses were observed in 24 patients and complete responses in 2; after a median follow-up of around 68 months, remission was maintained in about 15 patients and progression was observed in some 12. Response samples were obtained after a median of approximately twelve months of treatment, with a range of about 6 to 36 months. Samples averaged 255,043 productive templates and some 91,000 productive rearrangements. Longitudinal samples were obtainable from about 30% of the 86 participants in the trial. Cryopreserved peripheral blood mononuclear cells were obtained before treatment, at response, and at either sustained remission or disease progression. Every remission and progressive disease sample was obtained while ibrutinib was still being received by the patients.

Looking up the germline V gene (reference sequence) yields CDR1 SEHNR and CDR2 FQNEAQ. The CDR3 covers 18 residues, taking in both the cysteine and the phenylalanine. This entry keeps only the CDR3 DNA: 54 bases, framed from base 1. V lost 4 bases and J lost 0 bases; the stretch between them is 21 bases long. On a MiSeq, deep resolution sequencing aimed for a depth between 1 in 1 million and 1 in 200,000 T cells, with each clonotype covered approximately 10x on average. The immunoSEQ hsTCRB Kit was used to generate TCR beta libraries. From the authors' description of their analysis: ImmunoSEQ Data Assistant and ImmunoSEQ Analyzer were used for data analysis, and V, D and J genes were assigned according to IMGT definitions. Clonality, which ranges from 0 to 1, was calculated by subtracting the normalized Shannon entropy of productive rearrangement frequencies from one. Public clonotype analysis was restricted to overrepresented clonotypes comprising at least 0.05% of each patient's repertoire. Repertoires from about a dozen age-matched healthy donors in immuneACCESS were used as clonality controls. TCRdb mirrors the immuneACCESS table, restricted to in-frame sequences. Some clones are absent from its copies; in checked studies, under half trace to an unresolved V gene, and the reason for the others is unknown. V, J and clone size were drawn from that table, and D and trimming were deduced from the DNA. The sample includes 110,000 to 150,000 clones, with about 76% observed a single time. About 5% of the sample goes to the ten largest clones.

General study outcomes and caveats: Public clonotypes were rare and either shrank or stayed stable during treatment, and the rise in clonality at ibrutinib response reflected expansion of private clonotypes. Baseline clonality was found to be higher than that of age-matched healthy donors and was strongly correlated with circulating CD8+ T-cell counts. At ibrutinib response clonality went up, during sustained remission it held steady, and at progression it dropped back toward baseline. Sampling times were not matched between patients in sustained remission and patients whose disease was progressing, and lymph node repertoires were not examined.

In light of the paper, this sample's time point label describes: roughly 23 months on ibrutinib. For TCR beta library preparation, approximately 2.2 micrograms of genomic DNA were isolated from cryopreserved PBMCs. Longitudinal blood samples from CLL patients receiving ibrutinib monotherapy were subjected to high-throughput TCR beta sequencing. The patients took part in an open-label, single-center phase 2 trial of ibrutinib monotherapy. The source is a human donor with chronic lymphocytic leukemia. The starting material was PBMCs, obtained after 24 months of ibrutinib treatment. The chain joins TRBV7-9 to TRBJ1-2; no D gene can be assigned with confidence. The CDR3 here reads CASSSHSGRSWTNYGYTF. The nucleotide sequence reads as follows: TGTGCCAGCAGCTCCCATTCGGGCAGGTCCTGGACTAACTATGGCTACACCTTC.